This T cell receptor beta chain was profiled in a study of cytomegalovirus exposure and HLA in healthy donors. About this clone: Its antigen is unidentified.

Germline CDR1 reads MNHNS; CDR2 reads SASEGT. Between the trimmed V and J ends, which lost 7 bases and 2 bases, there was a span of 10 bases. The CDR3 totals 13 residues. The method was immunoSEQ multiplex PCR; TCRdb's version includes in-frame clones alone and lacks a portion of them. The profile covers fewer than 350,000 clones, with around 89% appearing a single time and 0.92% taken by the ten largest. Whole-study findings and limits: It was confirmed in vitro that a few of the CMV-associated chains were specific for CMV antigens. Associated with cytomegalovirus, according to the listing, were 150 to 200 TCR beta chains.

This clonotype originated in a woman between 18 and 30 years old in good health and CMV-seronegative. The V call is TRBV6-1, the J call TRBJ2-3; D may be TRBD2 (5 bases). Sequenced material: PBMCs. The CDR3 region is CASMEVNTDTQYF. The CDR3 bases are TGTGCCAGCATGGAGGTTAACACAGATACGCAGTATTTT.